This entry lists 28 T cell receptor beta chains sequenced from one sample in a study of T cells in localized non-small cell lung cancer. Generated by immunoSEQ multiplex PCR, the TCRdb table keeps only in-frame clones and is missing some. The table records some 31,000 clones, about 80% of them present only once. The sample here was peripheral blood, taken before any cancer treatment. These receptors originate from a male donor at least 60 years old with stage II squamous cell lung carcinoma.

The gene calls are TRBV12-5 and TRBJ2-1; tentative D call: TRBD2 (6 bases). The CDR3 is 14 residues long. Germline V lookup: CDR1 LGHNT, CDR2 FRNRAP. Trimming cost V 5 bases and J 2 bases, with 10 bases left between them. The DNA for the CDR3 is TGTGCTAGTGGTCGGGACTCTGCCTACAATGAGCAGTTCTTC. Residues: CASGRDSAYNEQFF.

The DNA for the CDR3 is TGTGCCAGCAGCTTGGATCAGGGCCAAGAGACCCAGTACTTC. Protein product: CASSLDQGQETQYF. The chain employs TRBV5-6 and TRBJ2-5; tentatively, D is TRBD1 (5 bases). Per germline, CDR1 SGHDT and CDR2 YYEEEE. This CDR3 contains 14 residues. Trimming removed 0 bases from V and 1 base from J, with 7 bases in between.

J is TRBJ2-5 and V is TRBV27; a weak D match, TRBD1 (5 bases). Germline V gene sequence: CDR1 MNHEY, CDR2 SMNVEV (reference sequence). Trimming cost V 6 bases and J 3 bases, with 14 bases left between them. This CDR3 spans 14 amino acids. CDR3 in amino acids: CASSLRRREETQYF. In DNA form, the CDR3 reads TGTGCCAGCAGCCTTCGCCGCAGGGAAGAGACCCAGTACTTC.

The chain uses TRBV2 and TRBJ2-7, with D possibly matching TRBD2 (6 bases). This CDR3 has 14 residues. With 6 bases removed from V and 0 bases from J, the gap between germline ends came to 12 bases. Germline V lookup: CDR1 SNHLY, CDR2 FYNNEI. CDR3: CASSRGLSSYEQYF. DNA of the CDR3: TGTGCCAGCAGCCGGGGACTGAGCTCCTACGAGCAGTACTTC.

DNA for the CDR3: TGTGCCTGGGAGCGTTCAGGGGCGACCTGGGATTCACCCCTCCACTTT. Translation: CAWERSGATWDSPLHF. This chain uses TRBV30 with TRBJ1-6; weak D call: TRBD1 (6 bases). V lost 5 bases and J lost 8, with 22 bases in between. Germline CDR1 is GTSNPN and CDR2 is SVGIG (reference sequence). This CDR3 comprises 16 residues.

CDR3 DNA sequence: TGTGCCAGCAGCCCTGGAGGTCCGGGGAGCTCCTATAATTCACCCCTCCACTTT. Translated, it gives CASSPGGPGSSYNSPLHF. V usage is TRBV5-6 and J usage is TRBJ1-6; unclear D gene. The CDR3 consists of 18 residues. CDR1 and CDR2 (germline): SGHDT, YYEEEE. V was pared by 4 bases and J by 0 bases, with 17 bases between.

The chain is built from TRBV5-1 and TRBJ2-2; D remains unclear. The V gene's germline CDR1 is SGHRS and CDR2 YFSETQ. With 0 bases removed from V and 0 bases from J, the gap between germline ends came to 9 bases. This CDR3 has 16 residues. CDR3 region: CASSLDVRANTGELFF. CDR3 bases: TGCGCCAGCAGCTTGGATGTCAGAGCGAACACCGGGGAGCTGTTTTTT.

This rearrangement joins TRBV7-9 to TRBJ1-1, with a possible D match to TRBD1 (5 bases). This CDR3 is 15 amino acids long. Germline CDR1 and CDR2: SEHNR and FQNEAQ (reference sequence). Trimming cost V 4 bases and J 5 bases, with 17 bases left between them. DNA of the CDR3: TGTGCCAGCAGCTCACTGACGTCGGGGGGAACTGAAGCTTTCTTT. Encoded protein: CASSSLTSGGTEAFF.

This sequence joins TRBV27 and TRBJ1-1, with D tentatively TRBD1 (6 bases). The CDR3 sequence is 15 residues long. Trimming took 5 bases from V and 4 from J, leaving 17 bases between them. Germline assignment: CDR1 MNHEY and CDR2 SMNVEV (reference sequence). The CDR3 loop reads CASSNNRDTFTEAFF. CDR3 DNA sequence: TGTGCCAGCAGTAACAACCGGGACACCTTCACTGAAGCTTTCTTT.

The chain uses TRBV19 and TRBJ2-1; D might be TRBD2 (5 bases). The ends were cut back, 6 bases at V and 6 bases at J, with 15 bases in the middle. This CDR3 region has 14 residues. Germline V gene data show CDR1 as LNHDA and CDR2 as SQIVND (reference sequence). CDR3 residues: CASRPGETINEQFF. For the CDR3, the DNA is TGTGCCAGTAGGCCTGGGGAGACAATCAATGAGCAGTTCTTC.

The V call is TRBV6-1, the J call TRBJ2-1; weak D call: TRBD1 (5 bases). The germline gives CDR1 MNHNS, CDR2 SASEGT. Trimming took 2 bases from V and 2 from J, leaving 7 bases between them. This CDR3 is 14 amino acids long. The CDR3: CASSENRTYNEQFF. DNA for the CDR3: TGTGCCAGCAGTGAAAACAGGACCTACAATGAGCAGTTCTTC.

The CDR3 loop is CAISTGSPGEQYF. DNA of the CDR3: TGTGCCATCAGTACTGGGTCCCCTGGCGAGCAGTACTTC. The chain recombines TRBV10-3 with TRBJ2-7, with D unresolved. From germline, CDR1 is ENHRY and CDR2 SYGVKD. This CDR3 contains 13 residues. The germline V and J ends were trimmed by 5 bases and 6 bases, with 14 bases remaining between them.

The gene calls are TRBV7-9 and TRBJ1-1; D not certain. Trimming took off 1 base at V and 11 bases at J, with 8 bases between the two ends. CDR3 length equals 11 residues. The V gene's germline CDR1 is SEHNR and CDR2 FQNEAQ (reference sequence). The DNA of the CDR3 is TGTGCCAGCAGCTTAGGAGCATATGCTTTCTTT. It specifies CASSLGAYAFF.

V and J are TRBV5-5 and TRBJ1-1; the D gene is possibly TRBD1 (5 bases). The CDR3 totals 15 residues. Trimming shortened V by 0 bases and J by 4 bases, and 13 bases separated the two germline ends. The V gene's germline CDR1 is SGHKS and CDR2 YYEKEE (reference sequence). The CDR3 DNA follows: TGTGCCAGCAGCTTGGAGCAGGGCGAGGTCACTGAAGCTTTCTTT. Protein product: CASSLEQGEVTEAFF.

This chain links TRBV19 with TRBJ2-7, with 10 bases matching TRBD2. This CDR3 contains 16 residues. The J segment lost 3 bases and the V segment lost 1 base, leaving 6 bases of the junction unmatched. The germline V gene encodes CDR1 LNHDA and CDR2 SQIVND (reference sequence). This CDR3 reads CASSIVASGRGYEQYF. CDR3 DNA sequence: TGTGCCAGTAGTATAGTGGCCAGCGGGAGGGGCTACGAGCAGTACTTC.

The table lists this clone with a count of one. This sequence joins TRBV2 and TRBJ2-7; TRBD1 matches 9 bases. Per the germline V gene, CDR1 is SNHLY and CDR2 is FYNNEI. This CDR3 is 15 amino acids long. The V and J ends lost 3 bases and 3 bases, in that order; junction bases with no gene match: 6. The CDR3 bases are TGTGCCAGCAGTGACAGACAGGGGGAGATCTACGAGCAGTACTTC. Protein sequence: CASSDRQGEIYEQYF. Drawing the rest from reference TRBV2 and TRBJ2-7, the complete variable domain is EPEVTQTPSHQVTQMGQEVILRCVPISNHLYFYWYRQILGQKVEFLVSFYNNEISEKSEIFDDQFSVERPDGSNFTLKIRSTKLEDSAMYFCASSDRQGEIYEQYFGPGTRLTVT.

V gene TRBV29-1 combines with J gene TRBJ1-1; TRBD1 is a possible D gene (5 bases). Trimming removed 4 bases from V and 10 bases from J, with 13 bases in between. Germline V gives CDR1 SQVTM, CDR2 ANQGSEA. CDR3 length: 11 amino acids. CDR3: CSVAAGLVAFF. Written as DNA, the CDR3 is TGCAGCGTTGCTGCAGGGCTGGTAGCTTTCTTT.

CDR3 sequence (DNA): TGTGCCAGCAGTATGGGACGGCGGGGCACTGAAGCTTTCTTT. Encoded protein: CASSMGRRGTEAFF. The chain uses TRBV27 and TRBJ1-1; tentative D call: TRBD1 (5 bases). Germline V gene data show CDR1 as MNHEY and CDR2 as SMNVEV (reference sequence). The CDR3 loop spans 14 amino acids. Trimming shortened V by 5 bases and J by 4 bases, and 14 bases separated the two germline ends.

The chain couples TRBV7-9 to TRBJ1-1, with D perhaps matching TRBD1 (6 bases). This CDR3 has 16 residues. Germline CDR1 SEHNR, CDR2 FQNEAQ (reference sequence). Trimming shortened V by 1 base and J by 1 base, and 13 bases separated the two germline ends. CDR3 loop: CASSLGNWGPNTEAFF. CDR3 sequence (DNA): TGTGCCAGCAGCTTAGGGAACTGGGGGCCGAACACTGAAGCTTTCTTT. The full variable domain, in which reference TRBV7-9 and TRBJ1-1 provide the parts outside the CDR3, is DTGVSQNPRHKITKRGQNVTFRCDPISEHNRLYWYRQTLGQGPEFLTYFQNEAQLEKSRLLSDRFSAERPKGSFSTLEIQRTEQGDSAMYLCASSLGNWGPNTEAFFGQGTRLTVV.

This rearrangement joins TRBV18 to TRBJ1-1, with 9 positions matching TRBD1. Per germline, CDR1 KGHSH and CDR2 LQKENI. This CDR3 contains 15 residues. V trimming: 3 bases; J trimming: 1 base; junction bases outside the gene matches: 3. CDR3 sequence reads: CASSPDRGKNTEAFF. CDR3 coding DNA: TGTGCCAGCTCACCCGACAGGGGGAAGAACACTGAAGCTTTCTTT.

A few counts support this clone. The chain recombines TRBV5-1 with TRBJ1-1; TRBD1 matches at 8 bases. CDR3 length: 15 amino acids. With 5 bases clipped from V and 11 bases from J, the junction kept 17 bases outside the gene matches. From germline, CDR1 is SGHRS and CDR2 YFSETQ. The CDR3 is CASRRVPGQDVRAFF. The CDR3 DNA sequence: TGCGCCAGCAGAAGGGTTCCGGGACAGGATGTTCGGGCTTTCTTT.

This clone came up a few times. The chain uses TRBV15 and TRBJ2-1; D unresolved. Germline V gives CDR1 LNHNV, CDR2 YYDKDF (reference sequence). The CDR3 length is 15 residues. The V end lost 3 bases, the J end lost 6 bases, and 15 bases lay between the germline ends. Here the CDR3 reads CATSRSQVGVNEQFF. In DNA form, the CDR3 reads TGTGCCACCAGCAGGTCGCAGGTAGGAGTCAATGAGCAGTTCTTC.

The rearrangement joins TRBV2 to TRBJ1-5; 8 positions agree with TRBD1. This CDR3 has 15 residues. The V gene end was trimmed by 3 bases and the J gene end by 15 bases; junction bases not matched to a gene: 16. Germline V CDR1 and CDR2: SNHLY, FYNNEI. The CDR3 sequence: CASSDDGRQGTLGHF. For the CDR3, the DNA is TGTGCCAGCAGTGATGATGGGCGACAGGGGACCCTTGGGCATTTT.

The chain links TRBV6-5 to TRBJ2-1; tentatively, D is TRBD1 (5 bases). The CDR3 covers 12 residues. V was trimmed by 5 bases and J by 8 bases, leaving 10 bases between them. CDR1 and CDR2 (germline): MNHEY, SVGAGI. Written as DNA, the CDR3 is TGTGCCAGCAGTCCAAGGGGCGATGAGCAGTTCTTC. It yields the protein CASSPRGDEQFF.

V is TRBV19 and J is TRBJ2-1; D gene unclear. V was clipped by 7 bases and J by 4 bases, with 26 bases between them. The CDR3 has 18 residues. Germline loops: CDR1 LNHDA, CDR2 SQIVND (reference sequence). This CDR3 reads CASTSGLNPRKTYNEQFF. The CDR3 region has the DNA TGTGCCAGTACCTCCGGGCTCAATCCCCGGAAAACGTACAATGAGCAGTTCTTC. The variable domain in full, completed from reference TRBV19 and TRBJ2-1, reads DGGITQSPKYLFRKEGQNVTLSCEQNLNHDAMYWYRQDPGQGLRLIYYSQIVNDFQKGDIAEGYSVSREKKESFPLTVTSAQKNPTAFYLCASTSGLNPRKTYNEQFFGPGTRLTVL.

This chain links TRBV5-1 with TRBJ2-5, with 7 bases that match TRBD2. Per the germline V gene, CDR1 is SGHRS and CDR2 is YFSETQ. The V gene end was trimmed by 2 bases and the J gene end by 3 bases; junction bases not matched to a gene: 7. The CDR3 length is 15 residues. As DNA, the CDR3 is TGCGCCAGCAGCTTTTATGGGGGGGTTGAAGAGACCCAGTACTTC. It encodes CASSFYGGVEETQYF. Full variable domain (outside the CDR3, taken from reference TRBV5-1 and TRBJ2-5): KAGVTQTPRYLIKTRGQQVTLSCSPISGHRSVSWYQQTPGQGLQFLFEYFSETQRNKGNFPGRFSGRQFSNSRSEMNVSTLELGDSALYLCASSFYGGVEETQYFGPGTRLLVL.

This clone has just a few counts. The chain links TRBV18 to TRBJ1-3; D perhaps matches TRBD1 (5 bases). Germline CDR1 KGHSH, CDR2 LQKENI. The CDR3 covers 18 residues. The V and J ends lost 9 bases and 0 bases respectively, with 24 bases between them. The CDR3: CASSRDPIGRHSGNTIYF. CDR3 coding DNA: TGTGCCAGTTCCAGGGATCCAATTGGACGGCACTCTGGAAACACCATATATTTT. Full variable domain (rest looked up from reference TRBV18 and TRBJ1-3): NAGVMQNPRHLVRRRGQEARLRCSPMKGHSHVYWYRQLPEEGLKFMVYLQKENIIDESGMPKERFSAEFPKEGPSILRIQQVVRGDSAAYFCASSRDPIGRHSGNTIYFGEGSWLTVV.

The chain uses TRBV6-1 and TRBJ2-7, with D possibly TRBD1 on 6 matching bases. Trimming left V 2 bases short and J 4 bases short, with 6 bases between. From germline, CDR1 is MNHNS and CDR2 SASEGT. The CDR3 has 12 residues. The CDR3 spells CASSETGYEQYF. The CDR3 DNA sequence: TGTGCCAGCAGTGAAACAGGGTACGAGCAGTACTTC.